A single sample gave rise to the 25 T cell receptor beta chains below, sequenced in a study of cytomegalovirus exposure and HLA in healthy donors. The PCR had 60 Vbeta and 13 Jbeta primers. The repertoire was sequenced with immunoSEQ multiplex PCR; TCRdb's copy has only in-frame clones and lacks some. The repertoire includes fewer than 150,000 clones, 78% of them detected once, and roughly 2.8% sits in the top ten. Sequenced sample: PBMCs. The source is a male donor in good health and CMV-seronegative.

In this sample, this clone turned up once. The chain employs TRBV29-1 and TRBJ2-3; 9 bases fit TRBD2. V gave up 5 bases and J gave up 5 bases; unmatched junction bases: 20. The CDR3 covers 18 residues. CDR1 is SQVTM and CDR2 is ANQGSEA in the germline V gene. The CDR3 here is CSVTGEDGASGTVDTQYF. For the CDR3, the DNA is TGCAGCGTTACGGGGGAAGACGGGGCTAGCGGGACTGTAGATACGCAGTATTTT.

The chain is built from TRBV15 and TRBJ2-4, with 7 bases aligning to TRBD2. The CDR3 has 18 residues. Germline loops: CDR1 LNHNV, CDR2 YYDKDF (reference sequence). V dropped 0 bases and J dropped 0; count of bases not matched to a gene: 8. CDR3 amino acids: CATSRDGGGSLAKNIQYF. In DNA, the CDR3 is TGTGCCACCAGCAGAGATGGGGGGGGAAGCTTAGCCAAAAACATTCAGTACTTC.

The V gene is TRBV27, the J gene TRBJ2-7, with D possibly matching TRBD2 (6 bases). Germline assignment: CDR1 MNHEY and CDR2 SMNVEV (reference sequence). CDR3 length: 17 residues. Trimming removed 3 bases at V and 4 bases at J, with 22 bases between. The chain's CDR3 is CASSLRQGLGGGYEQYF. CDR3 nucleotides: TGTGCCAGCAGTTTGCGGCAGGGACTTGGGGGAGGATACGAGCAGTACTTC.

This clone was observed a few times. This chain connects TRBV4-2 to TRBJ1-2, with no clear D. Trimming stripped 0 bases from V and 7 bases from J, with 12 bases between. This CDR3 is 14 amino acids long. Germline loops: CDR1 LGHNA, CDR2 YNFKEQ. CDR3 in amino acids: CASSQDEGIGGYTF. The CDR3 DNA sequence: TGTGCCAGCAGCCAAGATGAGGGAATTGGTGGCTACACCTTC.

This chain joins TRBV4-2 and TRBJ1-1; 8 bases map to TRBD1. CDR1 is LGHNA and CDR2 is YNFKEQ in the germline V gene. CDR3 length equals 19 residues. Losses at the gene ends were 4 bases for V and 0 bases for J; bases not matched to a gene: 16. The CDR3 sequence is CASSLGTGLDFFLNTEAFF. CDR3 in DNA: TGTGCCAGCAGCCTGGGGACAGGCCTGGATTTTTTCTTGAACACTGAAGCTTTCTTT.

This chain connects TRBV5-1 to TRBJ2-3; D gene ambiguous. This CDR3 has 14 amino acids. CDR1 and CDR2 (germline): SGHRS, YFSETQ. Trimming took off 0 bases at V and 4 bases at J, with 9 bases between the two ends. CDR3 residues: CASSLARNSDTQYF. CDR3 nucleotides: TGCGCCAGCAGCTTGGCCAGGAATTCAGATACGCAGTATTTT.

The sample holds one count of this clone. This sequence joins TRBV5-4 and TRBJ1-2, with D possibly matching TRBD1 (6 bases). The germline V gene has CDR1 SGHNT and CDR2 YYREEE (reference sequence). The CDR3 spans 15 residues. The V end was cut by 4 bases, the J end by 0 bases, with 13 bases between. The DNA of the CDR3 is TGTGCCAGCAGCGGGGGCGCTGGGGCTAACTATGGCTACACCTTC. This translates into CASSGGAGANYGYTF. Drawing the rest from reference TRBV5-4 and TRBJ1-2, the complete variable domain is ETGVTQSPTHLIKTRGQQVTLRCSSQSGHNTVSWYQQALGQGPQFIFQYYREEENGRGNFPPRFSGLQFPNYSSELNVNALELDDSALYLCASSGGAGANYGYTFGSGTRLTVV.

The V gene is TRBV29-1, the J gene TRBJ2-5, with unresolved D. Per germline, CDR1 SQVTM and CDR2 ANQGSEA. This CDR3 comprises 10 residues. Trimming shortened V by 4 bases and J by 5 bases, and 5 bases separated the two germline ends. CDR3 nucleotides: TGCAGCGTTGCCAGGGAGACCCAGTACTTC. Translation: CSVARETQYF.

The chain joins TRBV9 to TRBJ2-5; D possibly corresponds to TRBD1 (6 bases). The V end was cut by 0 bases, the J end by 10 bases, with 10 bases between. The germline CDR1 and CDR2 sequences are SGDLS and YYNGEE. This CDR3 has 12 amino acids. The CDR3 nucleotides read TGTGCCAGCAGCGTAGCCGGACAGAACCAGTACTTC. This sequence encodes CASSVAGQNQYF.

The gene calls are TRBV29-1 and TRBJ1-1, with 8 bases lining up with TRBD1. The CDR3 has 13 residues. CDR1 is SQVTM and CDR2 is ANQGSEA in the germline V gene. V was clipped by 3 bases and J by 3 bases; unmatched bases: 3. The CDR3 DNA is TGCAGCGTTGATAGACAGGGGCACACTGAAGCTTTCTTT. Amino acid sequence: CSVDRQGHTEAFF.

This chain uses TRBV6-5 with TRBJ2-2; weak D call: TRBD1 (5 bases). The CDR3 loop spans 13 amino acids. Trimming cost V 5 bases and J 8 bases, with 12 bases left between them. From germline, CDR1 is MNHEY and CDR2 SVGAGI. The CDR3 DNA is TGTGCCAGCAGTCCAACTCCAGGGGGGGAGCTGTTTTTT. This codes for CASSPTPGGELFF.

V is TRBV18 and J is TRBJ2-6; 8 positions match TRBD1. Trimming at V came to 3 bases and at J to 0 bases, leaving 7 bases not matched to a gene. This CDR3 comprises 18 residues. Per the germline V gene, CDR1 is KGHSH and CDR2 is LQKENI. The CDR3 DNA is TGTGCCAGCTCACCGCTAGGACAGGGTTCCTCTGGGGCCAACGTCCTGACTTTC. It is translated as CASSPLGQGSSGANVLTF.

The CDR3 region has the DNA TGTGCCAGCAGTGATAACATTATCGGGACAGGGGAAATTCAATATAGCAATCAGCCCCAGCATTTT. It encodes CASSDNIIGTGEIQYSNQPQHF. The rearrangement joins TRBV2 to TRBJ1-5, with 10 bases identical to TRBD1. The length of the CDR3 is 22 residues. From germline, CDR1 is SNHLY and CDR2 FYNNEI. After removal of 3 bases from V and 0 bases from J, the junction contained 20 bases not matched to a gene. The full variable domain, its missing parts supplied by reference TRBV2 and TRBJ1-5, is EPEVTQTPSHQVTQMGQEVILRCVPISNHLYFYWYRQILGQKVEFLVSFYNNEISEKSEIFDDQFSVERPDGSNFTLKIRSTKLEDSAMYFCASSDNIIGTGEIQYSNQPQHFGDGTRLSIL.

In this sample, this clone turned up a few times. This rearrangement joins TRBV7-3 to TRBJ1-1; D might be TRBD1 (5 bases). Germline CDR1 is SGHTA and CDR2 is FQGTGA. Between the trimmed V and J ends, which lost 5 bases and 8 bases, there was a span of 15 bases. CDR3 size: 13 residues. CDR3 sequence reads: CASSPAGSGEAFF. CDR3 in DNA: TGTGCCAGCAGCCCAGCAGGGTCTGGAGAAGCTTTCTTT.

The gene calls are TRBV4-1 and TRBJ1-2, with D hard to call. V was shortened by 4 bases and J by 4 bases, with 10 bases between the two germline ends. This CDR3 has 13 residues. CDR1 is MGHRA and CDR2 is YSYEKL in the germline V gene. The CDR3 reads CASSPSFSYGYTF. CDR3 nucleotides: TGCGCCAGCAGCCCTTCTTTCTCCTATGGCTACACCTTC.

The rearrangement joins TRBV15 to TRBJ2-5; D is unclear. V shed 4 bases and J shed 3 bases, with 6 bases lying between them. Per germline, CDR1 LNHNV and CDR2 YYDKDF (reference sequence). There are 12 residues in the CDR3. The CDR3 here is CATSTGEETQYF. CDR3 coding DNA: TGTGCCACCAGCACCGGAGAAGAGACCCAGTACTTC.

The rearrangement joins TRBV18 to TRBJ2-1; 7 positions match TRBD1. CDR1 KGHSH and CDR2 LQKENI come from the germline V gene. The CDR3 loop spans 15 amino acids. Trimming removed 3 bases from V and 5 bases from J; junction bases left unmatched: 7. In DNA, the CDR3 is TGTGCCAGCTCACCCGGCAGGGGGTATGACAATGAGCAGTTCTTC. Amino acid sequence: CASSPGRGYDNEQFF.

The chain employs TRBV7-6 and TRBJ2-7, with 7 bases that match TRBD1. J was trimmed by 0 bases and V by 5 bases; bases with no gene match: 4. Looked up from germline, CDR1 is SGHVS and CDR2 is FNYEAQ. The CDR3 runs to 14 residues. The CDR3 nucleotides read TGTGCCAGCAGCCGGGACAGCTACTCCTACGAGCAGTACTTC. Translated: CASSRDSYSYEQYF.

The chain recombines TRBV11-1 with TRBJ1-1; D is undetermined. This CDR3 region has 14 residues. Germline V lookup: CDR1 SGHAT, CDR2 FQDESV (reference sequence). Trimming took off 5 bases at V and 1 base at J, with 11 bases between the two ends. The CDR3 DNA reads TGTGCCAGCAGCGGGCAGGAGGCGAACACTGAAGCTTTCTTT. Amino acids: CASSGQEANTEAFF.

V is TRBV25-1 and J is TRBJ1-2; weak D call: TRBD1 (5 bases). The CDR3 extends over 13 amino acids. V was trimmed by 5 bases and J by 4 bases, leaving 11 bases between them. The germline CDR1 and CDR2 sequences are MGHDK and SYGVNS. The CDR3 bases are TGTGCCAGCAGTCCGGGGGGGGTCTATGGCTACACCTTC. Residues: CASSPGGVYGYTF.

V gene TRBV15 combines with J gene TRBJ1-1; D is ambiguous. V shed 0 bases and J shed 4 bases, with 12 bases lying between them. Looked up from germline, CDR1 is LNHNV and CDR2 is YYDKDF (reference sequence). The CDR3 is made up of 15 amino acids. Here the CDR3 reads CATSRDLAGSTEAFF. The DNA for the CDR3 is TGTGCCACCAGCAGAGATCTGGCCGGGAGCACTGAAGCTTTCTTT.

The chain uses TRBV6-5 and TRBJ2-3; 7 bases match TRBD1. The CDR3 consists of 15 residues. The germline V gene encodes CDR1 MNHEY and CDR2 SVGAGI. The junction had 6 bases not matched to a gene; V was cut back by 2 bases and J by 4 bases. In nucleotides, the CDR3 is TGTGCCAGCAGTTACGGTTACAGGGGAGCAGATACGCAGTATTTT. Protein product: CASSYGYRGADTQYF.

As for this clone: Other nucleotide sequences in the sample specify the same CDR3. The J gene is TRBJ1-1, the V gene TRBV19; D is possibly TRBD1 (5 bases). This CDR3 spans 14 amino acids. Trimming stripped 1 base from V and 3 bases from J, with 9 bases between. CDR1 is LNHDA and CDR2 is SQIVND in the germline V gene (reference sequence). CDR3 amino acids: CASSIGAGYTEAFF. Here the CDR3 DNA reads TGTGCCAGTAGTATAGGGGCAGGGTACACTGAAGCTTTCTTT. Complete variable domain (other parts from reference TRBV19 and TRBJ1-1): DGGITQSPKYLFRKEGQNVTLSCEQNLNHDAMYWYRQDPGQGLRLIYYSQIVNDFQKGDIAEGYSVSREKKESFPLTVTSAQKNPTAFYLCASSIGAGYTEAFFGQGTRLTVV.

The V and J genes are TRBV4-3 and TRBJ2-7; 9 positions agree with TRBD1. With 0 bases clipped from V and 5 bases from J, the junction kept 14 bases outside the gene matches. The germline V gene encodes CDR1 LGHNA and CDR2 YSLEER. This CDR3 has 18 residues. The CDR3 region has the DNA TGCGCCAGCAGCCAAGAGCCCGTTCCGGGACAGGGTACGAACGAGCAGTACTTC. It specifies CASSQEPVPGQGTNEQYF.

As for this clone: At one end the junction does not follow the germline gene, possibly because of a read error. The gene calls are TRBV7-2 and TRBJ2-7; 9 nucleotides agree with TRBD2. The CDR3 is 14 amino acids. Germline V gives CDR1 SGHTA, CDR2 FQGNSA. In DNA form, the CDR3 reads TGTGCCAGCAGCTTTAGCGGGAGCTCCTACGAGCAGCACTTC. Amino acids: CASSFSGSSYEQHF.